The 27 T cell receptor beta chains presented below share a single source sample, sequenced in a study of graft-versus-host responses after intestinal transplantation. Some clones are missing from TCRdb's copy, which holds only in-frame ones; the method was immunoSEQ multiplex PCR. The table lists some 80,000 clones, around 90% of them singletons. What these receptors recognize is not known. The sample was unstimulated CD8+ T cells sorted from spleen or lymph node cells, taken before transplant. The receptors derive from a human donor who was the organ donor for an intestinal transplant.

CDR3 loop: CAGRRRSHTEAFF. CDR3 DNA: TGCGCCGGGAGACGCCGTTCCCACACTGAAGCTTTCTTT. The chain uses TRBV5-1 and TRBJ1-1; D remains unclear. The germline gives CDR1 SGHRS, CDR2 YFSETQ. Between the trimmed V and J ends, which lost 10 bases and 3 bases, there was a span of 16 bases. The CDR3 has 13 amino acids.

This rearrangement joins TRBV11-2 to TRBJ2-1; either TRBD1 or TRBD2 may supply D (5 bases each). Germline values: CDR1 SGHAT, CDR2 FQNNGV. V was trimmed by 7 bases and J by 2 bases, leaving 18 bases between them. This CDR3 is built from 16 residues. The chain's CDR3 is CASTVRGPAAYNEQFF. The DNA for the CDR3 is TGTGCCAGCACCGTTAGGGGTCCAGCGGCCTACAATGAGCAGTTCTTC. The variable domain in full, with the rest retrieved from reference TRBV11-2 and TRBJ2-1, is EAGVAQSPRYKIIEKRQSVAFWCNPISGHATLYWYQQILGQGPKLLIQFQNNGVVDDSQLPKDRFSAERLKGVDSTLKIQPAKLEDSAVYLCASTVRGPAAYNEQFFGPGTRLTVL.

This clone was seen a few times. This sequence joins TRBV27 and TRBJ1-6; D may be TRBD1 (5 bases). The germline CDR1 and CDR2 sequences are MNHEY and SMNVEV (reference sequence). CDR3 size: 12 residues. The ends were cut back, 5 bases at V and 10 bases at J, with 9 bases in the middle. The CDR3 spells CASSAGLSPLHF. In DNA, the CDR3 is TGTGCCAGCAGTGCGGGGCTGTCACCCCTCCACTTT.

The chain carries TRBV6-6 and TRBJ1-2; weak D call: TRBD1 (5 bases). The germline V gene has CDR1 MNHNY and CDR2 SVGAGI (reference sequence). The length of the CDR3 is 14 residues. Trimming cost V 6 bases and J 5 bases, with 16 bases left between them. The DNA of the CDR3 is TGTGCCAGCAGCCAGCACGATGCAGGGTATGGCTACACCTTC. Translation gives CASSQHDAGYGYTF.

The chain employs TRBV6-1 and TRBJ2-7, with 8 bases identical to TRBD2. V shed 4 bases and J 4 bases; nucleotides not matched to a gene: 9. CDR1 and CDR2 (germline): MNHNS, SASEGT. This CDR3 spans 15 amino acids. The CDR3 is CASSAPGTSVYEQYF. CDR3 nucleotide sequence: TGTGCCAGCAGTGCCCCCGGGACTAGTGTTTACGAGCAGTACTTC.

The chain carries TRBV11-2 and TRBJ2-7; 9 bases match TRBD1. The germline V gene encodes CDR1 SGHAT and CDR2 FQNNGV. The CDR3 length is 14 residues. With V trimmed by 5 bases and J by 5 bases, 7 bases remained unmatched. CDR3 DNA: TGTGCCAGCAGCCCCCGGGACAGGGACCACGAGCAGTACTTC. It encodes CASSPRDRDHEQYF. Full variable domain (rest looked up from reference TRBV11-2 and TRBJ2-7): EAGVAQSPRYKIIEKRQSVAFWCNPISGHATLYWYQQILGQGPKLLIQFQNNGVVDDSQLPKDRFSAERLKGVDSTLKIQPAKLEDSAVYLCASSPRDRDHEQYFGPGTRLTVT.

The chain joins TRBV19 to TRBJ2-1; 7 positions match TRBD2. Trimming cost V 3 bases and J 4 bases; bases outside gene matches: 3. The CDR3 has 14 amino acids. Germline CDR1 and CDR2: LNHDA and SQIVND (reference sequence). The CDR3 loop is CASSIWEGYNEQFF. The DNA of the CDR3 is TGTGCCAGTAGTATTTGGGAGGGTTACAATGAGCAGTTCTTC.

The V gene is TRBV28, the J gene TRBJ1-5; no clear D gene. The germline V and J ends were trimmed by 3 bases and 7 bases, with 10 bases remaining between them. The CDR3 has 13 residues. CDR1 and CDR2 from the germline V gene are MDHEN and SYDVKM. The CDR3 nucleotides are TGTGCCAGCAGTTTTCACGAGACCCAGCCCCAGCATTTT. This sequence encodes CASSFHETQPQHF.

V and J are TRBV10-3 and TRBJ2-1, with TRBD2 identical over 9 bases. The CDR3 length is 17 residues. The V gene end was trimmed by 0 bases and the J gene end by 6 bases; junction bases not matched to a gene: 9. The germline V gene has CDR1 ENHRY and CDR2 SYGVKD. The CDR3 DNA is TGTGCCATCAGTGAGTCGACGGCGGGGGGGCCTGGCAATGAGCAGTTCTTC. Its protein product is CAISESTAGGPGNEQFF.

The rearrangement uses TRBV27 and TRBJ2-1; TRBD2 matches at 7 bases. CDR3 length equals 13 residues. Germline V gives CDR1 MNHEY, CDR2 SMNVEV (reference sequence). With 7 bases clipped from V and 2 bases from J, the junction kept 2 bases outside the gene matches. This CDR3 is CASKGRAYNEQFF. CDR3 in DNA: TGTGCCAGCAAAGGGAGGGCCTACAATGAGCAGTTCTTC.

This clone was seen more than once but under ten times. The chain combines TRBV7-9 with TRBJ1-4; no definite D call. The CDR3 is made up of 12 amino acids. The germline V gene encodes CDR1 SEHNR and CDR2 FQNEAQ (reference sequence). Trimming pared 2 bases from V and 8 bases from J, leaving 6 bases between. The CDR3 coding sequence is TGTGCCAGCAGCTTAATAGGGGAAAAACTGTTTTTT. Amino acid sequence: CASSLIGEKLFF.

This clone was seen a handful of times. The chain employs TRBV6-5 and TRBJ2-7; D may be TRBD1 or TRBD2 (5 bases each). Trimming stripped 10 bases from V and 0 bases from J, with 13 bases between. CDR3 size: 13 residues. Looked up from germline, CDR1 is MNHEY and CDR2 is SVGAGI. The CDR3 nucleotides are TGTGCCACCCGGGACGCTAGCTCCTACGAGCAGTACTTC. Translated, it gives CATRDASSYEQYF.

This sequence joins TRBV11-2 and TRBJ2-7; 10 positions match TRBD1. The CDR3 loop spans 15 amino acids. The V and J ends lost 4 bases and 7 bases, in that order; junction bases with no gene match: 10. Germline lookup yields CDR1 SGHAT and CDR2 FQNNGV. Written as DNA, the CDR3 is TGTGCCAGCAGCTCACCACGGGACAGGGGCGGGGAGCAGTACTTC. Protein product: CASSSPRDRGGEQYF. The full variable domain, completed using reference TRBV11-2 and TRBJ2-7, is EAGVAQSPRYKIIEKRQSVAFWCNPISGHATLYWYQQILGQGPKLLIQFQNNGVVDDSQLPKDRFSAERLKGVDSTLKIQPAKLEDSAVYLCASSSPRDRGGEQYFGPGTRLTVT.

This CDR3 reads CASSIALWVGRHPNQPQHF. The DNA of the CDR3 is TGTGCCAGTAGTATAGCCCTGTGGGTGGGACGGCACCCAAATCAGCCCCAGCATTTT. The chain has TRBV19 and TRBJ1-5; D possibly corresponds to TRBD1 (5 bases). The V end lost 1 base, the J end lost 4 bases, and 23 bases lay between the germline ends. Per the germline V gene, CDR1 is LNHDA and CDR2 is SQIVND (reference sequence). This CDR3 is 19 amino acids long.

This clone was counted between two and nine times. The CDR3 nucleotides are TGTGCCAGCAGCCCCGGACAGCATAGCAATCAGCCCCAGCATTTT. Encoded protein: CASSPGQHSNQPQHF. The chain is built from TRBV6-5 and TRBJ1-5; tentative D call: TRBD1 (6 bases). The CDR3 spans 15 residues. Germline V gives CDR1 MNHEY, CDR2 SVGAGI. V lost 6 bases and J 0 bases, leaving 12 bases between the germline ends.

The genes are TRBV5-6 and TRBJ2-5; TRBD1 is a possible D gene (5 bases). The last part of the DNA fits TRBJ2-7 better; the J call may be wrong. CDR1 is SGHDT and CDR2 is YYEEEE in the germline V gene. The CDR3 is 12 residues long. CDR3 amino acids: CASSFWGDEQYF. The CDR3 coding sequence is TGTGCCAGCAGCTTCTGGGGCGACGAGCAGTACTTC.

The chain uses TRBV7-6 and TRBJ1-2; 8 positions match TRBD1. CDR1 is SGHVS, CDR2 FNYEAQ, per germline. The CDR3 is 16 amino acids. The junction had 11 bases not matched to a gene; V was cut back by 5 bases and J by 3 bases. CDR3 in DNA: TGTGCCAGCAGCGCAGGTGGAGGACAGGGAGACTATGGCTACACCTTC. It encodes CASSAGGGQGDYGYTF. Together with reference TRBV7-6 and TRBJ1-2, the CDR3 gives the full variable domain: GAGVSQSPRYKVTKRGQDVALRCDPISGHVSLYWYRQALGQGPEFLTYFNYEAQQDKSGLPNDRFSAERPEGSISTLTIQRTEQRDSAMYRCASSAGGGQGDYGYTFGSGTRLTVV.

DNA for the CDR3: TGTGCCAGCAGCCAACCCCCCAGCCTCGAAGCTTTCTTT. This codes for CASSQPPSLEAFF. This chain joins TRBV9 and TRBJ1-1; the D is unclear. Trimming removed 4 bases at V and 8 bases at J, with 15 bases between. Germline CDR1 SGDLS, CDR2 YYNGEE. The length of the CDR3 is 13 residues.

This clone was seen only a few times. Other nucleotide sequences in the sample specify the same CDR3. CDR3 residues: CASSYGGGGYEQYF. CDR3 nucleotide sequence: TGTGCCAGCTCCTACGGGGGCGGGGGCTACGAGCAGTACTTC. The chain links TRBV6-5 to TRBJ2-5; D might be TRBD2 (7 bases). The J call is in doubt because the DNA end fits TRBJ2-7 better. From germline, CDR1 is MNHEY and CDR2 SVGAGI. CDR3 length equals 14 residues.

The genes are TRBV29-1 and TRBJ2-5, with 10 bases that match TRBD1. Matching the DNA end better, TRBJ2-7 makes the J call doubtful. Germline V CDR1 and CDR2: SQVTM, ANQGSEA. CDR3 length equals 14 residues. The CDR3 region has the DNA TGCAGCGTTGAAGGGACAGGGGGATCCTACGAGCAGTACTTC. Translating gives CSVEGTGGSYEQYF.

This sequence joins TRBV28 and TRBJ2-1; a weak D match, TRBD1 (5 bases). The CDR3 is made up of 14 amino acids. V shed 5 bases and J shed 4 bases, with 12 bases lying between them. In germline, CDR1 is MDHEN, CDR2 SYDVKM. The CDR3 region has the DNA TGTGCCAGCAGTCTCCAGACAGTGTACAATGAGCAGTTCTTC. This encodes CASSLQTVYNEQFF.

V is TRBV19 and J is TRBJ1-5; D possibly corresponds to TRBD1 (5 bases). In germline, CDR1 is LNHDA, CDR2 SQIVND (reference sequence). The length of the CDR3 is 13 residues. Trimming cost V 3 bases and J 6 bases, with 9 bases left between them. The CDR3 sequence is CASSMGGIQPQHF. In nucleotides, the CDR3 is TGTGCCAGTAGTATGGGGGGGATTCAGCCCCAGCATTTT.

The rearrangement links TRBV9 to TRBJ2-7, with 8 positions matching TRBD2. The CDR3 runs 15 residues. The germline gives CDR1 SGDLS, CDR2 YYNGEE. With V trimmed by 2 bases and J by 7 bases, 11 bases remained unmatched. CDR3 bases: TGTGCCAGCAGCGTTTCTTCAGCGGGAGCTTGGGAGCAGTACTTC. This gives the protein CASSVSSAGAWEQYF.

The chain employs TRBV4-1 and TRBJ1-2, with D unclear. V dropped 1 base and J dropped 4 bases, with 7 bases sitting between them. The CDR3 totals 13 residues. Germline V lookup: CDR1 MGHRA, CDR2 YSYEKL. This CDR3 reads CASSQGESYGYTF. CDR3 DNA: TGCGCCAGCAGCCAAGGGGAGAGCTATGGCTACACCTTC.

The rearrangement links TRBV2 to TRBJ1-2, with D tentatively TRBD1 (5 bases). V was pared by 2 bases and J by 4 bases, with 38 bases between. Germline V gene sequence: CDR1 SNHLY, CDR2 FYNNEI. The CDR3 contains 23 residues. This chain's CDR3 is CASSEWARGGSPSFNFYGYGYTF. In nucleotides, the CDR3 is TGTGCCAGCAGTGAATGGGCTCGTGGGGGATCCCCCAGTTTTAACTTTTACGGCTATGGCTACACCTTC.

The V and J genes are TRBV7-6 and TRBJ2-1, with D possibly TRBD2 on 5 matching bases. The V and J ends lost 1 base and 9 bases respectively, with 16 bases between them. Germline V gene lookup returns CDR1 SGHVS and CDR2 FNYEAQ. The CDR3 is 15 amino acids. This chain's CDR3 is CASSLEVASRSEQFF. The CDR3 DNA follows: TGTGCCAGCAGCTTAGAGGTAGCGTCTCGATCTGAGCAGTTCTTC.

This sequence joins TRBV30 and TRBJ2-7; perhaps TRBD2 as D (5 bases). Germline CDR1 is GTSNPN and CDR2 is SVGIG (reference sequence). V lost 8 bases, J lost 2 bases, and 13 bases lay in between. This CDR3 comprises 12 residues. The chain's CDR3 is CAAGLGPYEQYF. For the CDR3, the DNA is TGTGCCGCGGGCCTAGGCCCCTACGAGCAGTACTTC.